A single count supports the clone carrying this T cell receptor beta chain. The target antigen is unknown. The V and J ends lost 5 bases and 15 bases, in that order; junction bases with no gene match: 10. The CDR3 runs 12 residues. Germline V gives CDR1 SGHVS, CDR2 FQNEAQ. The data are from a study of cytomegalovirus exposure and HLA in healthy donors. General study findings and limits: Previously analyzed data showed that most TCR beta V segments were productive at a frequency of about 87% or about 30%.

With 60 Vbeta and 13 Jbeta primers, the PCR was carried out. Assay: immunoSEQ multiplex PCR; the TCRdb copy retains only in-frame clones and omits some. Of around 76,000 clones listed, around 78% are singletons. The sequenced material came from PBMCs. This clonotype was sampled from a middle-aged man in good health and CMV-seronegative. The chain links TRBV7-8 to TRBJ2-1, with TRBD1 identical over 7 bases. For the CDR3, the DNA is TGTGCCAGCAGCGACTCCCGGGACAGTCCGTTCTTC. Its protein product is CASSDSRDSPFF.